A selection of T cell receptor beta chains follows, all from one sample in a study of blood T cell repertoires in COVID-19. Produced via immunoSEQ multiplex PCR; TCRdb's table is partial and in-frame only. The table has about 250,000 clones, 85% to 90% seen once. Source material: peripheral blood. These receptors came from an older woman with COVID-19, enrolled during active disease. The CDR3 runs from the conserved cysteine through the conserved F or W. The D gene is left open where the match is weak. Where a row states a size, it is once, few, many or the class of an expanded clone; other rows omit it.

d_gene	abundance	v_gene	j_gene	CDR3nt	CDR3aa
TRBD1	NA	TRBV7-2	TRBJ1-1	TGTGCCAGCAGCGCACAGGGGGCGGACACTGAAGCTTTCTTT	CASSAQGADTEAFF
NA	NA	TRBV4-1	TRBJ1-4	TGCGCCAGCAGCCCCATCCATGCAACTAATGAAAAACTGTTTTTT	CASSPIHATNEKLFF
NA	NA	TRBV9	TRBJ1-6	TGTGCCAGCGGGGGCCATAATTCACCCCTCCACTTT	CASGGHNSPLHF
TRBD1	NA	TRBV29-1	TRBJ1-1	TGCAGCGTCGTGGATACCGGGACAGGGAACACTGAAGCTTTCTTT	CSVVDTGTGNTEAFF
NA	NA	TRBV1	TRBJ2-4	TGCACCAGCAGCCAAGATCTCCAAAACATTCAGTACTTC	CTSSQDLQNIQYF
TRBD1	NA	TRBV9	TRBJ1-6	TGTGCCAGCCAACAGGGGTTGAATTCACCCCTCCACTTT	CASQQGLNSPLHF
NA	NA	TRBV3-1/TRBV3-2	TRBJ1-4	TGTGCCAGCAGCCAAGATTTAGGGACTTGGGGACCTGAAAAACTGTTTTTT	CASSQDLGTWGPEKLFF
NA	NA	TRBV7-2	TRBJ1-6	TGTGCCAGCAGCTTAGATCGGTTTTCACCCCTCCACTTT	CASSLDRFSPLHF
TRBD2	NA	TRBV9	TRBJ2-3	TGTGCCAGCAGCGTAGGTCGGGGGGGCAGCACAGATACGCAGTATTTT	CASSVGRGGSTDTQYF
TRBD2	once	TRBV3-1/TRBV3-2	TRBJ2-2	TGTGCCAGCAGCCAAAGACTAGCGTCCTACACCGGGGAGCTGTTTTTT	CASSQRLASYTGELFF
NA	NA	TRBV19	TRBJ1-2	TGTGCCAGTAGTTACGCGTTTAACTATGGCTACACCTTC	CASSYAFNYGYTF
TRBD2	once	TRBV3-1/TRBV3-2	TRBJ2-2	TGTGCCAGCAGCTCCCGACTAGCGGGGACCGGGGAGCTGTTTTTT	CASSSRLAGTGELFF
NA	NA	TRBV7-3	TRBJ2-3	TGTGCCAGCAGCGCCCAACATAGCACAGATACGCAGTATTTT	CASSAQHSTDTQYF
NA	NA	TRBV4-3	TRBJ2-1	TGCGCCAGCAGCCAATACGCGTTTGTTGAGCAGTTCTTC	CASSQYAFVEQFF
NA	NA	TRBV10-3	TRBJ2-2	TGTGCCATGTCGGGCCGGGGTGCGAACACCGGGGAGCTGTTTTTT	CAMSGRGANTGELFF
NA	NA	TRBV24-1	TRBJ2-3	TGTGCCACCAGTGATTTGCTCACGGGTACAGGGAGCACAGATACGCAGTATTTT	CATSDLLTGTGSTDTQYF
TRBD1	NA	TRBV2	TRBJ1-5	TGTGCCAGCAGTCCGGGACAGAGGAATCAGCCCCAGCATTTT	CASSPGQRNQPQHF
TRBD2	NA	TRBV10-3	TRBJ2-1	TGTGCCATCAGTCAGGGACCGGGAGGGCAGAATGAGCAGTTCTTC	CAISQGPGGQNEQFF
NA	NA	TRBV18	TRBJ1-1	TGTGCCAGCTCACCACGACAATTCGCGGGCTTAACTTTCTTT	CASSPRQFAGLTFF
NA	NA	TRBV2	TRBJ1-5	TGTGCCAGCAGTGAAGGACAGGTCTACAATCAGCCCCAGCATTTT	CASSEGQVYNQPQHF
TRBD1	NA	TRBV11-3	TRBJ1-4	TGTGCCAGCACACTTGGACGGACCGCGCAGGGGGCTGAAAAACTGTTTTTT	CASTLGRTAQGAEKLFF
TRBD2	NA	TRBV15	TRBJ2-5	TGTGCCACCAGCCGCCGGACTAGCGGGGGTAGGGAGACCCAGTACTTC	CATSRRTSGGRETQYF
NA	NA	TRBV5-1	TRBJ1-1	TGCGCCAGCAGCTTGGAGCACGTGAACACTGAAGCTTTCTTT	CASSLEHVNTEAFF
NA	NA	TRBV19	TRBJ1-5	TGTGCCAGTAGGGGGGGACGTCGGCAAAATAGCAATCAGCCCCAGCATTTT	CASRGGRRQNSNQPQHF
NA	NA	TRBV4-1	TRBJ1-1	TGCGCCAGCAGCCAGCCCTTGGCAATGAACACTGAAGCTTTCTTT	CASSQPLAMNTEAFF
NA	once	TRBV18	TRBJ1-3	TGTGCCAGCTCACCAACTGGACAAGCCTCTGGAAACACCATATATTTT	CASSPTGQASGNTIYF
NA	NA	TRBV30	TRBJ2-7	TGTGCCTGGAGTCGCGGAGGGACTTCCTACGAGCAGTACTTC	CAWSRGGTSYEQYF
TRBD1	NA	TRBV7-2	TRBJ1-2	TGTGCCAGCAGGGATTTTACAGGGGTTGGGGGCTACACCTTC	CASRDFTGVGGYTF
NA	NA	TRBV6-5	TRBJ1-2	TGTGCCAGCAGCCAATGGACACAGGGTGACTATGGCTACACCTTC	CASSQWTQGDYGYTF
NA	once	TRBV7-2	TRBJ1-6	TGTGCCAGCAGCTTAGGAGGGCGTGGTACGGGGGGGACCCTCCACTTT	CASSLGGRGTGGTLHF
NA	NA	TRBV25-1	TRBJ2-1	TGTGCCAGCAGTGAATCCGGGATCAGCTCCTACAATGAGCAGTTCTTC	CASSESGISSYNEQFF
NA	NA	TRBV19	TRBJ1-5	TGTGCCAGTAGTACCCCCCGCCGGGGAAGGTCCAATCAGCCCCAGCATTTT	CASSTPRRGRSNQPQHF
NA	NA	TRBV27	TRBJ1-6	TGTGCCAGCAGTTGGAGCTCCTATAATTCACCCCTCCACTTT	CASSWSSYNSPLHF
NA	NA	TRBV11-2	TRBJ1-2	TGTGCCAGCAGCTTTTCGTGGGGGCTGGATGGCTACACCTTC	CASSFSWGLDGYTF
NA	few	TRBV30	TRBJ1-6	TGTGCCTGGAGTGCCCCGGACAGTTCACCCCTCCACTTT	CAWSAPDSSPLHF
TRBD2	NA	TRBV19	TRBJ2-1	TGTGCCAGTAGTATAGGTAGCGGGGGACTATACAATGAGCAGTTCTTC	CASSIGSGGLYNEQFF
NA	NA	TRBV7-9	TRBJ1-5	TGTGCCAGCAGCTTAGCGTCCGGGGGTAGCAATCAGCCCCAGCATTTT	CASSLASGGSNQPQHF
TRBD1	once	TRBV29-1	TRBJ1-2	TGCAGCGTTGAGGACAGGAGGTATGGCTACACCTTC	CSVEDRRYGYTF
TRBD1	NA	TRBV19	TRBJ1-1	TGTGCCAGTAGTGCTCGACAGGGCTCCACTGAAGCTTTCTTT	CASSARQGSTEAFF
NA	NA	TRBV6-2/TRBV6-3	TRBJ1-6	TGTGCCAGCAGTTACAACCAGGGGTGGGGATCACCCCTCCACTTT	CASSYNQGWGSPLHF
TRBD1	NA	TRBV5-5	TRBJ2-5	TGTGCCAGCAGCTTCGACAGGGACGGGACCCAGTACTTC	CASSFDRDGTQYF
TRBD1	NA	TRBV27	TRBJ1-2	TGTGCCAGCAGTATCAGACAGGGGTATGGCTACACCTTC	CASSIRQGYGYTF
TRBD2	NA	TRBV5-6	TRBJ2-7	TGTGCCAGCAGCGAAAAGCGGGGGTCAACCTACGAGCAGTACTTC	CASSEKRGSTYEQYF
NA	NA	TRBV6-2/TRBV6-3	TRBJ2-1	TGTGCCAGCAGCCCCCTACTAGCTATCAATGAGCAGTTCTTC	CASSPLLAINEQFF
NA	NA	TRBV3-1/TRBV3-2	TRBJ2-1	TGTGCCAGCAGCCAAGCCCCACAGGTGGACTACAATGAGCAGTTCTTC	CASSQAPQVDYNEQFF
TRBD1	once	TRBV18	TRBJ2-4	TGTGCCAGCTCACCACTTGGACAGGGAGAAAACATTCAGTACTTC	CASSPLGQGENIQYF
NA	NA	TRBV12-3/TRBV12-4	TRBJ2-7	TGTGCCAGCAGTTTCGGGGGTTACGAGCAGTACTTC	CASSFGGYEQYF
TRBD1	NA	TRBV18	TRBJ1-3	TGTGCCAGCCCTGGGACAGGGAACACCATATATTTT	CASPGTGNTIYF
NA	NA	TRBV7-9	TRBJ2-3	TGTGCCAGCAGCTATCCCCAGGGGTGGGGTCACACAGATACGCAGTATTTT	CASSYPQGWGHTDTQYF
NA	NA	TRBV18	TRBJ1-3	TGTGCCAGCTCACCCGGTCAATCTGGAAACACCATATATTTT	CASSPGQSGNTIYF